The rows below give T cell receptor beta chains drawn from one sample of a study of T cells after yellow fever vaccination. TCRdb analysed the 5' RACE reads with MiXCR anew, one entry per CDR3 protein. The repertoire holds hundreds of thousands of distinct CDR3 sequences, roughly a sixth seen once, with 18% in the top ten. The sequenced sample was PBMCs, obtained before the yellow fever booster vaccination. The source of these receptors is a man aged 18 to 30 who received the YFV17D yellow fever vaccine. CDR3s include the opening cysteine and the closing phenylalanine or tryptophan. Each record gives: V gene, J gene, D gene, clone size, CDR3 DNA, CDR3 protein. The D gene is left open where the match is weak. Part of the rows lack a size; the others show once, few, many or a class for expanded clones.

v_gene: TRBV29-1
j_gene: TRBJ1-2
d_gene: NA
abundance: NA
CDR3nt: TGCAGCGATAGCGGGCAGGGGACCGATGGAGGCTACACCTTC
CDR3aa: CSDSGQGTDGGYTF

v_gene: TRBV24-1
j_gene: TRBJ2-1
d_gene: NA
abundance: NA
CDR3nt: TGTGCCACCAGTGACAGGGGTAGTGGACGTGAGCAGTTCTTC
CDR3aa: CATSDRGSGREQFF

v_gene: TRBV7-9
j_gene: TRBJ2-1
d_gene: NA
abundance: few
CDR3nt: TGTGCCAGCAGCTTTTTGTACAGCAGAAACCCCAATGAGCAGTTCTTC
CDR3aa: CASSFLYSRNPNEQFF

v_gene: TRBV28
j_gene: TRBJ2-4
d_gene: NA
abundance: few
CDR3nt: TGTGCCAGCAGAACATGGCAGGACCTATCTTGGTACTTC
CDR3aa: CASRTWQDLSWYF

v_gene: TRBV9
j_gene: TRBJ2-4
d_gene: TRBD1
abundance: NA
CDR3nt: TGTGCCAGCAGCCCACAGATCGGACAGGGAATCGACATTCAGTACTTC
CDR3aa: CASSPQIGQGIDIQYF

v_gene: TRBV20-1
j_gene: TRBJ2-4
d_gene: NA
abundance: NA
CDR3nt: TGCAGTGCTAGAGAGAGAGGGAGAGCCAAAAACATTCAGTACTTC
CDR3aa: CSARERGRAKNIQYF

v_gene: TRBV12-3/TRBV12-4
j_gene: TRBJ2-1
d_gene: NA
abundance: NA
CDR3nt: TGTGCCAGCAGCCCCGTGAGGCAGATCAATGAGCAGTTCTTC
CDR3aa: CASSPVRQINEQFF

v_gene: TRBV5-1
j_gene: TRBJ2-1
d_gene: TRBD2
abundance: NA
CDR3nt: TGCGCCAGCAGCTTGGCGGCGGGGGGGCCGAGAGAGCAGTTCTTC
CDR3aa: CASSLAAGGPREQFF

v_gene: TRBV9
j_gene: TRBJ2-3
d_gene: NA
abundance: few
CDR3nt: TGTGCCAGCAACCGAGCTGAGATCACAGATACGCAGTATTTT
CDR3aa: CASNRAEITDTQYF

v_gene: TRBV7-2
j_gene: TRBJ2-1
d_gene: NA
abundance: once
CDR3nt: TGTGCCAGCAGCGGCGCCGAGCAGTTCTTC
CDR3aa: CASSGAEQFF

v_gene: TRBV5-5
j_gene: TRBJ2-1
d_gene: TRBD2
abundance: NA
CDR3nt: TGTGCCAGCAGCCAAAGCGGGAGGGTGGAAACCAATGAGCAGTTCTTC
CDR3aa: CASSQSGRVETNEQFF

v_gene: TRBV7-3
j_gene: TRBJ1-2
d_gene: NA
abundance: few
CDR3nt: TGTGCCAGCAGTTCCTACGACAGGAATGGCTACACCTTC
CDR3aa: CASSSYDRNGYTF

v_gene: TRBV6-6
j_gene: TRBJ2-1
d_gene: TRBD2
abundance: few
CDR3nt: TGTGCCAGCAGAAATACCGGGACTAGCTACCGTGAGCAGTTCTTC
CDR3aa: CASRNTGTSYREQFF

v_gene: TRBV7-3
j_gene: TRBJ1-1
d_gene: NA
abundance: few
CDR3nt: TGTGCCAGCAGCCAAGGGCCCGAGAACACTGAAGCTTTCTTT
CDR3aa: CASSQGPENTEAFF

v_gene: TRBV27
j_gene: TRBJ2-1
d_gene: NA
abundance: NA
CDR3nt: TGTGCCAGCAGTTTTTTCAGGGCCTACAATGAGCAGTTCTTC
CDR3aa: CASSFFRAYNEQFF

v_gene: TRBV5-1
j_gene: TRBJ2-5
d_gene: TRBD2
abundance: many
CDR3nt: TGCGCCAGCAGCCTGGGACTAGGGGGGTCGGAAGGAGAGACCCAGTACTTC
CDR3aa: CASSLGLGGSEGETQYF

v_gene: TRBV4-3
j_gene: TRBJ2-5
d_gene: NA
abundance: few
CDR3nt: TGCGCCAGCAGCCAAGATGTCACGGCCACCAAGACCCAGTACTTC
CDR3aa: CASSQDVTATKTQYF

v_gene: TRBV7-7
j_gene: TRBJ2-3
d_gene: NA
abundance: few
CDR3nt: TGTGCTAGCAGCTTAGAGTATTTGGGGACACACACAGATACGCAGTATTTT
CDR3aa: CASSLEYLGTHTDTQYF

v_gene: TRBV6-5
j_gene: TRBJ2-7
d_gene: NA
abundance: NA
CDR3nt: TGTGCCAGCAGTTACCGTTCCCGCGGGGCTTACGAGCAGTACTTC
CDR3aa: CASSYRSRGAYEQYF

v_gene: TRBV18
j_gene: TRBJ2-3
d_gene: TRBD2
abundance: few
CDR3nt: TGTGCCAGCTCTGAGCTAGCGGGGAGCACAGATACGCAGTATTTT
CDR3aa: CASSELAGSTDTQYF

v_gene: TRBV5-4
j_gene: TRBJ2-1
d_gene: TRBD2
abundance: NA
CDR3nt: TGTGCCAGCAGGCCCCGGACTAGCGGGCACAATGAGCAGTTCTTC
CDR3aa: CASRPRTSGHNEQFF

v_gene: TRBV7-7
j_gene: TRBJ2-5
d_gene: NA
abundance: few
CDR3nt: TGTGCTAGCAGCTTAGCCATAGCGAGTCATGGACAATTGGAGACCCAGTACTTC
CDR3aa: CASSLAIASHGQLETQYF

v_gene: TRBV10-3
j_gene: TRBJ1-2
d_gene: TRBD1
abundance: few
CDR3nt: TGTGCCATCAGTGGACAGGGTGGGAGGACCTATGGCTACACCTTC
CDR3aa: CAISGQGGRTYGYTF

v_gene: TRBV6-5
j_gene: TRBJ2-1
d_gene: TRBD2
abundance: many
CDR3nt: TGTGCCAGCACCCGGGGAGGGCCCTACAATGAGCAGTTCTTC
CDR3aa: CASTRGGPYNEQFF

v_gene: TRBV6-6
j_gene: TRBJ2-5
d_gene: NA
abundance: few
CDR3nt: TGTGCCAGCAAGTGGGAAAGATACCAAGAGACCCAGTACTTC
CDR3aa: CASKWERYQETQYF

v_gene: TRBV6-1
j_gene: TRBJ1-6
d_gene: TRBD1
abundance: few
CDR3nt: TGTGCCAGCAGTGAACTGGACAGGGGAAACTCACCCCTCCACTTT
CDR3aa: CASSELDRGNSPLHF

v_gene: TRBV4-2
j_gene: TRBJ2-5
d_gene: TRBD2
abundance: few
CDR3nt: TGTGCCAGCAGCCAAGATTGGCGGGGGGCCCAGGAGACCCAGTACTTC
CDR3aa: CASSQDWRGAQETQYF

v_gene: TRBV4-2
j_gene: TRBJ1-5
d_gene: NA
abundance: NA
CDR3nt: TGTGCCAGCAGCCAAGAGACGGGTAGCAATCAGCCCCAGCATTTT
CDR3aa: CASSQETGSNQPQHF

v_gene: TRBV5-6
j_gene: TRBJ2-7
d_gene: NA
abundance: few
CDR3nt: TGTGCCAGCAGCTTCGGTATCGGGGATGCCTACGAGCAGTACTTC
CDR3aa: CASSFGIGDAYEQYF

v_gene: TRBV7-2
j_gene: TRBJ2-1
d_gene: TRBD2
abundance: NA
CDR3nt: TGTGCCAGCAGCTTATTCGGGGGGTTAACAACGGATGAGCAGTTCTTC
CDR3aa: CASSLFGGLTTDEQFF

v_gene: TRBV7-2
j_gene: TRBJ2-1
d_gene: NA
abundance: few
CDR3nt: TGTGCCAGCAGCCCCTCGGGACTCAGGTACAATGAGCAGTTCTTC
CDR3aa: CASSPSGLRYNEQFF

v_gene: TRBV24-1
j_gene: TRBJ2-3
d_gene: TRBD2
abundance: NA
CDR3nt: TGTGCCACCAGTGATTGGGGACTAGCGGGGGGAGATACGCAGTATTTT
CDR3aa: CATSDWGLAGGDTQYF

v_gene: TRBV5-1
j_gene: TRBJ1-1
d_gene: TRBD1
abundance: few
CDR3nt: TGCGCCAGCAGCTTGAGTCCCGGGACAGGGGGCGTGAACACTGAAGCTTTCTTT
CDR3aa: CASSLSPGTGGVNTEAFF

v_gene: TRBV5-1
j_gene: TRBJ1-2
d_gene: NA
abundance: NA
CDR3nt: TGCGCCAGCAGCTCTCAGGGGTATAACTATGGCTACACCTTC
CDR3aa: CASSSQGYNYGYTF

v_gene: TRBV7-2
j_gene: TRBJ2-2
d_gene: TRBD1
abundance: few
CDR3nt: TGTGCCAGCAGCCCGCGACAGGGAATGTGGTCCGGGGAGCTGTTTTTT
CDR3aa: CASSPRQGMWSGELFF

v_gene: TRBV25-1
j_gene: TRBJ2-7
d_gene: NA
abundance: NA
CDR3nt: TGTGCCACCTTCACTTCGGCGGGGTCCTCCTACGAGCAGTACTTC
CDR3aa: CATFTSAGSSYEQYF

v_gene: TRBV6-2/TRBV6-3
j_gene: TRBJ1-2
d_gene: NA
abundance: many
CDR3nt: TGTGCCAGCAGTCCCGACGGTGCCTATGGCTACACCTTC
CDR3aa: CASSPDGAYGYTF

v_gene: TRBV2
j_gene: TRBJ1-1
d_gene: NA
abundance: NA
CDR3nt: TGTGCCAGCAGAGCAGGACGGGGGAACACTGAAGCTTTCTTT
CDR3aa: CASRAGRGNTEAFF

v_gene: TRBV5-1
j_gene: TRBJ2-5
d_gene: NA
abundance: NA
CDR3nt: TGCGCCAGCAGCTTGGATCCCCGGGGGGCCCCTATGGAGACCCAGTACTTC
CDR3aa: CASSLDPRGAPMETQYF

v_gene: TRBV10-3
j_gene: TRBJ2-2
d_gene: TRBD1
abundance: few
CDR3nt: TGTGCCATCGAAACTACCGGGACAGGGTCAACCGGGGAGCTGTTTTTT
CDR3aa: CAIETTGTGSTGELFF

v_gene: TRBV20-1
j_gene: TRBJ1-2
d_gene: TRBD1
abundance: few
CDR3nt: TGCAGTGCTAGCGCCAGGGGGGAGAATGGCTACACCTTC
CDR3aa: CSASARGENGYTF

v_gene: TRBV20-1
j_gene: TRBJ1-6
d_gene: NA
abundance: few
CDR3nt: TGCAGTGCTACTACACGGAATTCACCCCTCCACTTT
CDR3aa: CSATTRNSPLHF

v_gene: TRBV20-1
j_gene: TRBJ1-1
d_gene: NA
abundance: few
CDR3nt: TGCAGTGTTACAGGTGAGGGAACTGAAGCTTTCTTT
CDR3aa: CSVTGEGTEAFF

v_gene: TRBV20-1
j_gene: TRBJ2-7
d_gene: NA
abundance: few
CDR3nt: TGCAGTGCTAGGACCGGGACAAGCTACGAGCAGTACTTC
CDR3aa: CSARTGTSYEQYF

v_gene: TRBV20-1
j_gene: TRBJ1-2
d_gene: TRBD1
abundance: few
CDR3nt: TGCAGTCCTAAGACAGGGGACTATGGCTACACCTTC
CDR3aa: CSPKTGDYGYTF

v_gene: TRBV10-2
j_gene: TRBJ1-1
d_gene: NA
abundance: NA
CDR3nt: TGCGCCACCAAGACAGCGAGCACTGAAGCTTTCTTT
CDR3aa: CATKTASTEAFF

v_gene: TRBV12-5
j_gene: TRBJ2-1
d_gene: TRBD1
abundance: few
CDR3nt: TGTGCTAGTGGTTTGGGACAGGGGGTAAATGAGCAGTTCTTC
CDR3aa: CASGLGQGVNEQFF

v_gene: TRBV27
j_gene: TRBJ1-2
d_gene: NA
abundance: NA
CDR3nt: TGTGCCAGCAGTTTCAGTGTCGGCTATGGCTACACCTTC
CDR3aa: CASSFSVGYGYTF

v_gene: TRBV30
j_gene: TRBJ2-1
d_gene: TRBD2
abundance: few
CDR3nt: TGTGCCTGGAGTGTACAAATACTAGCGGGGCACAATGAGCAGTTCTTC
CDR3aa: CAWSVQILAGHNEQFF

v_gene: TRBV5-1
j_gene: TRBJ1-2
d_gene: TRBD1
abundance: NA
CDR3nt: TGCGCCAGCAGCTTGATAGTGACAGGGGACTATGGCTACACCTTC
CDR3aa: CASSLIVTGDYGYTF

v_gene: TRBV20-1
j_gene: TRBJ1-6
d_gene: NA
abundance: few
CDR3nt: TGCAGTGCTAGAGGGGGATATTCACCCCTCCACTTT
CDR3aa: CSARGGYSPLHF

v_gene: TRBV6-5
j_gene: TRBJ1-5
d_gene: NA
abundance: few
CDR3nt: TGTGCCAGCAGTTACTCAGAGGGACGACAGCCCCAGCATTTT
CDR3aa: CASSYSEGRQPQHF

v_gene: TRBV7-9
j_gene: TRBJ2-2
d_gene: NA
abundance: few
CDR3nt: TGTGCCAGCAGCCAAGGTGTATGGGAGGAGCTGTTTTTT
CDR3aa: CASSQGVWEELFF